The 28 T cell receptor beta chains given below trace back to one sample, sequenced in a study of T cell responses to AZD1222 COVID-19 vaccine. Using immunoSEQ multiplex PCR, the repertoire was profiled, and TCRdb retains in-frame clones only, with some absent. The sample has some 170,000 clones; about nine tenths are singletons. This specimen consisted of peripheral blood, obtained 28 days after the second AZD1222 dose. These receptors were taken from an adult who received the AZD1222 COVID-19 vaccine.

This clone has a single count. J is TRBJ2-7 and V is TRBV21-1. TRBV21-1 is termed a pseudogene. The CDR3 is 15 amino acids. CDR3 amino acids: CASSRWTRDHYEQYF. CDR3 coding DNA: TGTGCCAGCAGCCGTTGGACGAGGGACCACTACGAGCAGTACTTC.

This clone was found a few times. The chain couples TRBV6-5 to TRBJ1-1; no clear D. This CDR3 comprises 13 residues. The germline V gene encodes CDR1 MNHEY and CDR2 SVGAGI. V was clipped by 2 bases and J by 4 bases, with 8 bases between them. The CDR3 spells CASSYGRSTEAFF. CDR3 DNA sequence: TGTGCCAGCAGTTACGGCAGGAGCACTGAAGCTTTCTTT.

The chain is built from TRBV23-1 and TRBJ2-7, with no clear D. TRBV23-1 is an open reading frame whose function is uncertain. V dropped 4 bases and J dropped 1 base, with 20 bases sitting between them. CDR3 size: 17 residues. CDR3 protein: CASSLTDAGLRSYEQYF. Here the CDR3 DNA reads TGCGCCAGCAGTCTAACAGATGCTGGGCTAAGGTCCTACGAGCAGTACTTC.

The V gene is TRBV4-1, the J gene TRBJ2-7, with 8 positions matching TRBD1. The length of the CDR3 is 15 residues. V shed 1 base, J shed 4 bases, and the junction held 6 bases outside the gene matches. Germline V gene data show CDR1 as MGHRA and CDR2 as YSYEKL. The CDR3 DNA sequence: TGCGCCAGCAGCCAAGTGTGGGACAGGCCATACGAGCAGTACTTC. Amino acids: CASSQVWDRPYEQYF.

This chain's CDR3 is CASSYYLGGEQYF. Written as DNA, the CDR3 is TGTGCCAGCAGTTACTACCTGGGTGGCGAGCAGTACTTC. The V and J genes are TRBV6-5 and TRBJ2-7; D is uncertain. Trimming shortened V by 1 base and J by 6 bases, and 10 bases separated the two germline ends. This CDR3 spans 13 amino acids. The germline CDR1 and CDR2 sequences are MNHEY and SVGAGI.

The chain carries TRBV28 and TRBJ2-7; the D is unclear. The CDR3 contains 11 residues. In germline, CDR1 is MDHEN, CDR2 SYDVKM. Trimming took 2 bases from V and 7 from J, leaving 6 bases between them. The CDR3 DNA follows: TGTGCCAGCAGTTTAGTGAGGGAGCAGTACTTC. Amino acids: CASSLVREQYF. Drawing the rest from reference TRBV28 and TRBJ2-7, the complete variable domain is DVKVTQSSRYLVKRTGEKVFLECVQDMDHENMFWYRQDPGLGLRLIYFSYDVKMKEKGDIPEGYSVSREKKERFSLILESASTNQTSMYLCASSLVREQYFGPGTRLTVT.

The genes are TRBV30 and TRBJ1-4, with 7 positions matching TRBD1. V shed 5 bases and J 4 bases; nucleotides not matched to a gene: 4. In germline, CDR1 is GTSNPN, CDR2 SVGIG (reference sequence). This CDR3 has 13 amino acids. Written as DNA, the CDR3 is TGTGCCTGGGCGGACAGGCTTAATGAAAAACTGTTTTTT. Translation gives CAWADRLNEKLFF.

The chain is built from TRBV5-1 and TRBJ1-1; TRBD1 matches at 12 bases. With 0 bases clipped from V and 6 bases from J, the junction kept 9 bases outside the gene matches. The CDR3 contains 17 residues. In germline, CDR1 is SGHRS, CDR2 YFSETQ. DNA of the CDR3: TGCGCCAGCAGCTTGGCCTATGGGACAGGGGGCCGGGCTGAAGCTTTCTTT. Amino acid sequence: CASSLAYGTGGRAEAFF.

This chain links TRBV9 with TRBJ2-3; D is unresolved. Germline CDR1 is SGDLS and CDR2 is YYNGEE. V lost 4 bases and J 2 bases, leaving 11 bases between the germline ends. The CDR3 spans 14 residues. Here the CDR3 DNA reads TGTGCCAGCAGCTCCTATAGGACCACAGATACGCAGTATTTT. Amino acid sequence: CASSSYRTTDTQYF.

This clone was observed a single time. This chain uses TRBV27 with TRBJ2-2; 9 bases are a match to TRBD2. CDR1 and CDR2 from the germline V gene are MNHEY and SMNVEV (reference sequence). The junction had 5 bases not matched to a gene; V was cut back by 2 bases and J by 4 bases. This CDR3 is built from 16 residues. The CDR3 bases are TGTGCCAGCAGTTTACGGCTAGCGGGAAGCACCGGGGAGCTGTTTTTT. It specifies CASSLRLAGSTGELFF.

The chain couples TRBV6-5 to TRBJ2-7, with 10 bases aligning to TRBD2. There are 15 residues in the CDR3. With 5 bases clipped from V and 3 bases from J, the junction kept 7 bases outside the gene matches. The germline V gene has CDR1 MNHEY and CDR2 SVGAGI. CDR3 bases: TGTGCCAGCAGTCCCAGAGGACTAGCGGACTACGAGCAGTACTTC. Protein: CASSPRGLADYEQYF.

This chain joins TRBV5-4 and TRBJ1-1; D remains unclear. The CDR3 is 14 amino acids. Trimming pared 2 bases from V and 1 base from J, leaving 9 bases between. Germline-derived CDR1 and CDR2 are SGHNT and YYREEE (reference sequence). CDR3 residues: CASSFSGTNTEAFF. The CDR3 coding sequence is TGTGCCAGCAGCTTTTCAGGAACGAACACTGAAGCTTTCTTT. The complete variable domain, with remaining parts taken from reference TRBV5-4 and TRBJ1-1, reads ETGVTQSPTHLIKTRGQQVTLRCSSQSGHNTVSWYQQALGQGPQFIFQYYREEENGRGNFPPRFSGLQFPNYSSELNVNALELDDSALYLCASSFSGTNTEAFFGQGTRLTVV.

The CDR3, as DNA: TGTGCCAGCAAGAAAGGGGGCTCTAACTATGGCTACACCTTC. Its translation: CASKKGGSNYGYTF. The chain uses TRBV6-5 and TRBJ1-2; 7 bases are shared with TRBD1. CDR1 and CDR2 from the germline V gene are MNHEY and SVGAGI. This CDR3 contains 14 residues. V lost 7 bases and J lost 0; bases outside the gene matches: 5.

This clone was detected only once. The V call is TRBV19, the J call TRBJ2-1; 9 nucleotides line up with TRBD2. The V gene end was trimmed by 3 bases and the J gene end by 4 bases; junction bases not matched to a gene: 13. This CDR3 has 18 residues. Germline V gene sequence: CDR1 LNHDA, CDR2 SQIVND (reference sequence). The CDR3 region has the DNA TGTGCCAGTAGTATCCTCGCCCTCGGGACTAGCAGATACAATGAGCAGTTCTTC. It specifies CASSILALGTSRYNEQFF. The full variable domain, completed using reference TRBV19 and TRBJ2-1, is DGGITQSPKYLFRKEGQNVTLSCEQNLNHDAMYWYRQDPGQGLRLIYYSQIVNDFQKGDIAEGYSVSREKKESFPLTVTSAQKNPTAFYLCASSILALGTSRYNEQFFGPGTRLTVL.

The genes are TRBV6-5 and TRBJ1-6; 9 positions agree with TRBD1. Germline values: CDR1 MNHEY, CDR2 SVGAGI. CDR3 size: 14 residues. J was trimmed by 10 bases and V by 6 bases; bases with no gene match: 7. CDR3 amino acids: CASSFGQGRSPLHF. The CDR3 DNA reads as TGTGCCAGCAGCTTCGGACAGGGGAGGTCACCCCTCCACTTT.

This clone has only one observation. CDR3: CAWSVRGPETQYF. The CDR3 DNA is TGTGCCTGGAGTGTGCGGGGGCCGGAGACCCAGTACTTC. V and J are TRBV30 and TRBJ2-5, with D maybe TRBD2 (7 bases). Germline CDR1 and CDR2: GTSNPN and SVGIG (reference sequence). V was cut by 0 bases and J by 5 bases, with 10 bases left in between. This CDR3 has 13 residues.

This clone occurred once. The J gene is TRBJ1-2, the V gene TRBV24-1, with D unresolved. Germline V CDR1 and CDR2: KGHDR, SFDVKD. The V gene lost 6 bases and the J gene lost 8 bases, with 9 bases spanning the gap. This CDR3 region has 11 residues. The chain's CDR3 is CATSRSGGYTF. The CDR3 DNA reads TGTGCCACCAGTCGGAGCGGGGGCTACACCTTC.

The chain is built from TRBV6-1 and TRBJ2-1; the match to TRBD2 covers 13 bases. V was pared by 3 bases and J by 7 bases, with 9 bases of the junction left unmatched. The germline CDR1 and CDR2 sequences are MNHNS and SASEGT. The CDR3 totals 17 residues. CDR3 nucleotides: TGTGCCAGCAGTGACCTTCGGACTAGCGGGAGAGGAAATGAGCAGTTCTTC. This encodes CASSDLRTSGRGNEQFF.

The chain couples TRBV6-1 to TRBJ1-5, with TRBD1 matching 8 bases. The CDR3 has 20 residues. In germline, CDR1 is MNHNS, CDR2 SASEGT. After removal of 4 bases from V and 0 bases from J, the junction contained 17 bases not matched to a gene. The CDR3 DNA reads TGTGCCAGCAGTGGTAACAGGGGGAGGAGGATTTCCAATAGCAATCAGCCCCAGCATTTT. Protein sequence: CASSGNRGRRISNSNQPQHF.

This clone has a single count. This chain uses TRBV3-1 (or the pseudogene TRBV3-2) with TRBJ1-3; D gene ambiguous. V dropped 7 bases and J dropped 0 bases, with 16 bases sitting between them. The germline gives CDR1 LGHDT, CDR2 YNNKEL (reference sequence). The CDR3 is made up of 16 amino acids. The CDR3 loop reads CASKGDEGISGNTIYF. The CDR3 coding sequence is TGTGCCAGCAAAGGTGATGAAGGTATCTCTGGAAACACCATATATTTT.

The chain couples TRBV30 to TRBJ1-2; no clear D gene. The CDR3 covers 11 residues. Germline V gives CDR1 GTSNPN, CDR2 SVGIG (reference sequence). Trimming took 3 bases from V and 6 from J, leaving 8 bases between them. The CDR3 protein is CAWSAFNGYTF. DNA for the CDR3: TGTGCCTGGAGCGCCTTTAATGGCTACACCTTC.

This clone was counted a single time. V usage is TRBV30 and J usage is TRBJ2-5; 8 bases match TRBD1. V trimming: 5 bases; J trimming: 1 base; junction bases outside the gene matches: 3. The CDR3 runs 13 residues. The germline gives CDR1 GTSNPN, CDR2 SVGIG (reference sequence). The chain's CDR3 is CAWDRGSQETQYF. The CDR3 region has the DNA TGTGCCTGGGACAGGGGTTCCCAAGAGACCCAGTACTTC.

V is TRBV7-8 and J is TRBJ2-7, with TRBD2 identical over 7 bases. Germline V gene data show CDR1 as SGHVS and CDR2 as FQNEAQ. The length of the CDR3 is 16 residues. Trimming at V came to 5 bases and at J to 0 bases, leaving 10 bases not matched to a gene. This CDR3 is CASSTSRLAGSYEQYF. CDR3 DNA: TGTGCCAGCAGCACGTCCCGACTAGCTGGCTCCTACGAGCAGTACTTC.

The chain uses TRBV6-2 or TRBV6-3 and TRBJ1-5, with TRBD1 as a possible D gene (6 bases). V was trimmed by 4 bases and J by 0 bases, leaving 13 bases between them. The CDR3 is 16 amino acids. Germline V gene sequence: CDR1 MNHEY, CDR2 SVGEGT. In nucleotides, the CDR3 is TGTGCCAGCAGTTGGGGGGGGGCTTCTAGCAATCAGCCCCAGCATTTT. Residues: CASSWGGASSNQPQHF.

The CDR3 protein is CASSIDPLGRGAYNSPLHF. The CDR3 region has the DNA TGTGCCAGTAGTATAGATCCCCTCGGGAGGGGCGCGTATAATTCACCCCTCCACTTT. The genes are TRBV19 and TRBJ1-6; D may be TRBD1 (5 bases). Trimming removed 0 bases from V and 4 bases from J, with 19 bases in between. CDR1 and CDR2 (germline): LNHDA, SQIVND (reference sequence). The CDR3 has 19 residues.

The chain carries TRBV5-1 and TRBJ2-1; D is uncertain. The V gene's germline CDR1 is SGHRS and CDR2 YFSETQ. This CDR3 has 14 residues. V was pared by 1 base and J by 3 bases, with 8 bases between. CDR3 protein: CASSLNGRYNEQFF. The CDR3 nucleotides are TGCGCCAGCAGCTTGAACGGCCGCTACAATGAGCAGTTCTTC.

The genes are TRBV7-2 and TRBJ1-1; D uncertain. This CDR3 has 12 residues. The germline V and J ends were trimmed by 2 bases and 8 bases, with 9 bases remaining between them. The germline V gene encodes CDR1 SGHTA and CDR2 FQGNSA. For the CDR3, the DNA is TGTGCCAGCAGCTTATCTAGGCGGGAAGCTTTCTTT. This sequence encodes CASSLSRREAFF.

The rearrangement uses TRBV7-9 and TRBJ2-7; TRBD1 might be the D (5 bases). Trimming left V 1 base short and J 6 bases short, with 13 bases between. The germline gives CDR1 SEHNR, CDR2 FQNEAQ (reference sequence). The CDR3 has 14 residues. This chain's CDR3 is CASSLGDRMAEQYF. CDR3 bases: TGTGCCAGCAGCTTAGGAGACAGAATGGCCGAGCAGTACTTC.